The 22 T cell receptor beta chains below all came from one sample that was sequenced in a study of OX40 agonist ivuxolimab in advanced cancers. Produced via immunoSEQ multiplex PCR; TCRdb's table is partial and in-frame only. The sample shows 74,000 or so clones, 90% of them seen only once. Sequencing was performed on CD4+ or CD8+ T cells sorted from blood, taken in a trial of the OX40 agonist ivuxolimab. The receptors come from an adult with an advanced solid tumor such as melanoma, head and neck, liver or kidney cancer.

The rearrangement joins TRBV2 to TRBJ2-5; D unresolved. Germline loops: CDR1 SNHLY, CDR2 FYNNEI. The CDR3 covers 14 residues. The V gene lost 7 bases and the J gene lost 5 bases, with 17 bases spanning the gap. CDR3 sequence reads: CASTRATVGETQYF. The DNA for the CDR3 is TGTGCCAGCACCCGGGCCACCGTGGGGGAGACCCAGTACTTC.

The chain is built from TRBV5-4 and TRBJ1-1; the D is unclear. V lost 2 bases, J lost 0 bases, and 5 bases lay in between. CDR3 length: 13 residues. Per germline, CDR1 SGHNT and CDR2 YYREEE (reference sequence). This CDR3 is CASSFQLNTEAFF. CDR3 sequence (DNA): TGTGCCAGCAGCTTCCAATTGAACACTGAAGCTTTCTTT. The full variable domain, completed using reference TRBV5-4 and TRBJ1-1, is ETGVTQSPTHLIKTRGQQVTLRCSSQSGHNTVSWYQQALGQGPQFIFQYYREEENGRGNFPPRFSGLQFPNYSSELNVNALELDDSALYLCASSFQLNTEAFFGQGTRLTVV.

This rearrangement joins TRBV5-4 to TRBJ2-1; D not certain. Per the germline V gene, CDR1 is SGHNT and CDR2 is YYREEE (reference sequence). Trimming stripped 2 bases from V and 6 bases from J, with 9 bases between. CDR3 length: 13 amino acids. Here the CDR3 reads CASSLPGGNEQFF. The CDR3, as DNA: TGTGCCAGCAGCTTACCAGGCGGCAATGAGCAGTTCTTC. The full variable domain, its missing parts supplied by reference TRBV5-4 and TRBJ2-1, is ETGVTQSPTHLIKTRGQQVTLRCSSQSGHNTVSWYQQALGQGPQFIFQYYREEENGRGNFPPRFSGLQFPNYSSELNVNALELDDSALYLCASSLPGGNEQFFGPGTRLTVL.

This clone was observed once. The chain couples TRBV11-2 to TRBJ2-1, with D perhaps given as TRBD1 or TRBD2 (6 bases each). CDR1 is SGHAT, CDR2 FQNNGV, per germline. The ends were cut back, 5 bases at V and 7 bases at J, with 18 bases in the middle. The CDR3 is made up of 15 amino acids. Here the CDR3 reads CASSPGATRGNEQFF. The DNA for the CDR3 is TGTGCCAGCAGCCCGGGGGCGACACGTGGGAATGAGCAGTTCTTC. The whole variable domain, remainder taken from reference TRBV11-2 and TRBJ2-1, is EAGVAQSPRYKIIEKRQSVAFWCNPISGHATLYWYQQILGQGPKLLIQFQNNGVVDDSQLPKDRFSAERLKGVDSTLKIQPAKLEDSAVYLCASSPGATRGNEQFFGPGTRLTVL.

The chain joins TRBV6-5 to TRBJ1-1; D is possibly TRBD1 (6 bases). V shed 7 bases and J shed 7 bases, with 13 bases lying between them. Germline lookup yields CDR1 MNHEY and CDR2 SVGAGI. This CDR3 has 12 amino acids. The CDR3 is CASIRGAGEAFF. DNA of the CDR3: TGTGCCAGCATTAGGGGGGCAGGTGAAGCTTTCTTT.

The rearrangement joins TRBV9 to TRBJ2-3; 7 bases fit TRBD1. The germline CDR1 and CDR2 sequences are SGDLS and YYNGEE. This CDR3 has 18 residues. V lost 1 base to trimming and J lost 0 bases; unmatched junction nucleotides: 11. In DNA, the CDR3 is TGTGCCAGCAGCGTATGGGACAGAAAACTTACTAGCACAGATACGCAGTATTTT. As protein: CASSVWDRKLTSTDTQYF. Combining the CDR3 with reference TRBV9 and TRBJ2-3 gives the whole variable domain DSGVTQTPKHLITATGQRVTLRCSPRSGDLSVYWYQQSLDQGLQFLIQYYNGEERAKGNILERFSAQQFPDLHSELNLSSLELGDSALYFCASSVWDRKLTSTDTQYFGPGTRLTVL.

The rearrangement joins TRBV7-2 to TRBJ2-5; 7 bases are a match to TRBD2. The V gene's germline CDR1 is SGHTA and CDR2 FQGNSA. This CDR3 contains 14 residues. Trimming at V came to 9 bases and at J to 5 bases, leaving 12 bases not matched to a gene. This CDR3 is CASGSRASGETQYF. DNA of the CDR3: TGTGCCAGTGGCTCGAGGGCTAGCGGCGAGACCCAGTACTTC.

The rearrangement joins TRBV19 to TRBJ1-2; possibly TRBD1 for D (5 bases). This CDR3 comprises 13 residues. Trimming removed 3 bases from V and 8 bases from J, with 13 bases in between. Germline V gene sequence: CDR1 LNHDA, CDR2 SQIVND (reference sequence). The CDR3 region has the DNA TGTGCCAGTAGTATCGGGACGGCCGGGGGCTACACCTTC. Translated, it gives CASSIGTAGGYTF. Filled out from reference TRBV19 and TRBJ1-2, the complete variable domain reads DGGITQSPKYLFRKEGQNVTLSCEQNLNHDAMYWYRQDPGQGLRLIYYSQIVNDFQKGDIAEGYSVSREKKESFPLTVTSAQKNPTAFYLCASSIGTAGGYTFGSGTRLTVV.

This chain uses TRBV15 with TRBJ2-1; D remains ambiguous. The CDR3 has 16 amino acids. The V and J ends lost 8 bases and 0 bases respectively, with 17 bases between them. Germline CDR1 is LNHNV and CDR2 is YYDKDF (reference sequence). CDR3 nucleotide sequence: TGTGCCACCTCCAGTTCTTTACGTTTCTCCTACAATGAGCAGTTCTTC. Protein: CATSSSLRFSYNEQFF.

This chain joins TRBV9 and TRBJ1-6; TRBD1 agrees at 9 bases. The CDR3 extends over 15 amino acids. The V and J ends lost 5 bases and 6 bases, in that order; junction bases with no gene match: 6. The germline CDR1 and CDR2 sequences are SGDLS and YYNGEE. The CDR3 DNA reads as TGTGCCAGCAGTCCGGGACAGGGACGTAATTCACCCCTCCACTTT. Translating it yields CASSPGQGRNSPLHF.

The sample holds a few counts of this clone. The rearrangement links TRBV11-2 to TRBJ2-5; TRBD2 matches 8 bases. In germline, CDR1 is SGHAT, CDR2 FQNNGV. Unmatched junction bases numbered 7, after V lost 5 bases and J lost 5 bases. This CDR3 is 14 amino acids long. Here the CDR3 reads CASSPQRGRETQYF. DNA for the CDR3: TGTGCCAGCAGCCCCCAGCGGGGGAGGGAGACCCAGTACTTC.

The chain is built from TRBV19 and TRBJ2-4, with 9 nucleotides matching TRBD1. Germline V CDR1 and CDR2: LNHDA, SQIVND (reference sequence). CDR3 size: 14 residues. Trimming at V came to 6 bases and at J to 3 bases, leaving 3 bases not matched to a gene. The CDR3 region is CASSLTGGKNIQYF. The CDR3 coding sequence is TGTGCCAGTAGCCTGACAGGGGGCAAAAACATTCAGTACTTC.

On this clone itself: This sample also contains other DNA sequences that code for the same CDR3. The rearrangement uses TRBV19 and TRBJ2-7; TRBD1 matches at 7 bases. The V and J ends lost 8 bases and 4 bases, in that order; junction bases with no gene match: 20. The CDR3 covers 17 residues. CDR1 is LNHDA and CDR2 is SQIVND in the germline V gene (reference sequence). CDR3 sequence reads: CASGGRVTGASGYEQYF. In nucleotides, the CDR3 is TGTGCCAGTGGGGGACGGGTAACAGGGGCCTCCGGGTACGAGCAGTACTTC.

The CDR3 protein is CASSAGVAGKEFYGYTF. The CDR3 bases are TGCGCCAGCAGTGCAGGGGTAGCAGGGAAAGAGTTCTATGGCTACACCTTC. The chain carries TRBV10-1 and TRBJ1-2; tentatively, D is TRBD1 (6 bases). The CDR3 totals 17 residues. V was clipped by 4 bases and J by 4 bases, with 22 bases between them. The germline V gene encodes CDR1 WNHNN and CDR2 SYGVQD (reference sequence).

This clone is a singleton in its sample. The J gene is TRBJ2-5, the V gene TRBV27, with unresolved D. CDR1 and CDR2 (germline): MNHEY, SMNVEV (reference sequence). V lost 3 bases, J lost 7 bases, and 6 bases lay in between. The CDR3 extends over 11 amino acids. CDR3 region: CASSFRGTQYF. CDR3 in DNA: TGTGCCAGCAGTTTCAGAGGGACCCAGTACTTC.

The V call is TRBV28, the J call TRBJ1-5; tentative D call: TRBD1 (6 bases). V dropped 5 bases and J dropped 3 bases, with 17 bases sitting between them. CDR1 and CDR2 from the germline V gene are MDHEN and SYDVKM. This CDR3 contains 16 residues. This CDR3 reads CASSGGGGPINQPQHF. The CDR3 coding sequence is TGTGCCAGCAGTGGGGGTGGGGGGCCTATCAATCAGCCCCAGCATTTT.

The CDR3 loop is CASSLTGEIYGYTF. The CDR3 bases are TGTGCCAGCAGTTTAACCGGGGAAATCTATGGCTACACCTTC. This rearrangement joins TRBV28 to TRBJ1-2; D not resolved. CDR3 length equals 14 residues. The germline V gene encodes CDR1 MDHEN and CDR2 SYDVKM. Between the trimmed V and J ends, which lost 2 bases and 4 bases, there was a span of 11 bases.

The V gene is TRBV10-2, the J gene TRBJ2-1; 13 positions agree with TRBD2. Germline-derived CDR1 and CDR2 are WSHSY and SAAADI. This CDR3 is 14 amino acids long. V lost 5 bases and J lost 6; bases outside the gene matches: 1. This CDR3 reads CASSTSGRGNEQFF. CDR3 nucleotides: TGCGCCAGCAGTACTAGCGGGAGGGGCAATGAGCAGTTCTTC.

The genes are TRBV11-3 and TRBJ2-4, with TRBD2 identical over 8 bases. Germline CDR1 reads SGHNT; CDR2 reads YENEEA. J lost 11 bases, V lost 4 bases, and 7 bases had no gene match. This CDR3 has 13 residues. The CDR3: CASSSPRGGVQYF. In DNA form, the CDR3 reads TGTGCCAGCAGCTCCCCCCGGGGGGGGGTTCAGTACTTC. Full variable domain (outside the CDR3, taken from reference TRBV11-3 and TRBJ2-4): EAGVVQSPRYKIIEKKQPVAFWCNPISGHNTLYWYLQNLGQGPELLIRYENEEAVDDSQLPKDRFSAERLKGVDSTLKIQPAELGDSAVYLCASSSPRGGVQYFGAGTRLSVL.

The CDR3 protein is CASSLAQGTADTQYF. In nucleotides, the CDR3 is TGTGCCAGCAGCTTAGCCCAGGGTACGGCAGATACGCAGTATTTT. The chain employs TRBV11-3 and TRBJ2-3; possibly TRBD1 for D (5 bases). Germline V gene sequence: CDR1 SGHNT, CDR2 YENEEA. This CDR3 region has 15 residues. V was pared by 1 base and J by 4 bases, with 12 bases between.

The CDR3 DNA is TGTGCCAGCCGGTACAGGGGCGACCCGGGAAACACCATATATTTT. The encoded protein is CASRYRGDPGNTIYF. The V call is TRBV5-4, the J call TRBJ1-3; 7 positions match TRBD1. The CDR3 runs to 15 residues. Trimming cost V 7 bases and J 4 bases; bases outside gene matches: 11. Germline V gene lookup returns CDR1 SGHNT and CDR2 YYREEE (reference sequence).

The J gene is TRBJ2-5, the V gene TRBV6-6; 8 bases map to TRBD1. The J call may be wrong; the DNA end is better matched by TRBJ2-7. Looked up from germline, CDR1 is MNHNY and CDR2 is SVGAGI (reference sequence). This CDR3 has 16 residues. The CDR3 region is CASSRGQGSVVYEQYF. DNA of the CDR3: TGTGCCAGCAGCCGAGGACAGGGTTCGGTGGTGTACGAGCAGTACTTC.